Shown below are 24 T cell receptor beta chains from a single sample sequenced in a study of glioma-infiltrating T cells. TCR alpha and beta CDR3 regions were amplified from RNA using iRepertoire nested multiplex PCR. TCRdb re-derived calls from the multiplex PCR reads in MiXCR, one entry per CDR3 protein. The sample contains a few hundred thousand distinct CDR3 sequences, roughly two fifths of which appear only once. The sample taken for sequencing was glioma tissue, nonneoplastic brain tissue, or PBMCs (not recorded which). The receptors here all came from a human donor with low-grade glioma or glioblastoma, undergoing nonglioma brain surgery, or in good health (not recorded which).

For this clonotype: This sequence may be a read error, since a much larger clone differs from it by one base. The chain recombines TRBV27 with TRBJ2-3; 8 nucleotides line up with TRBD1. Germline CDR1 MNHEY, CDR2 SMNVEV (reference sequence). CDR3 length: 14 residues. The CDR3 loop is CASSSLTGTGTQYF. The DNA for the CDR3 is TGTGCCAGCAGTTCATTGACTGGGACAGGTACGCAGTATTTT.

A word on this clonotype: A much larger clonotype is one base distant, so this may be a read error. This CDR3 reads CSAPKGGQGAYNERFF. DNA for the CDR3: TGCAGTGCTCCCAAGGGGGGACAGGGGGCTTACAATGAGCGGTTCTTC. V usage is TRBV20-1 and J usage is TRBJ2-1, with 12 positions matching TRBD1. This CDR3 spans 16 amino acids. CDR1 and CDR2 from the germline V gene are DFQATT and SNEGSKA (reference sequence).

Concerning this clonotype: At one end the junction does not follow the germline gene, possibly because of a read error. The genes are TRBV6-1 and TRBJ2-2; 7 bases match TRBD2. Germline CDR1 MNHNS, CDR2 SASEGT. This CDR3 contains 16 residues. In nucleotides, the CDR3 is TGTGCCAGCAGAAGTTGGCGGGAGTCGAACACCGGGGAGCCGTTTTTT. Its protein is CASRSWRESNTGEPFF.

The chain is built from TRBV20-1 and TRBJ2-7, with D perhaps TRBD1 (6 bases). V was trimmed by 5 bases and J by 0 bases, leaving 11 bases between them. Per germline, CDR1 DFQATT and CDR2 SNEGSKA (reference sequence). The CDR3 is 13 residues long. The CDR3 bases are TGCAGTGCTTGGACAGCGAGCTCCTACGAGCAGTACTTC. Translation gives CSAWTASSYEQYF.

This clonotype was picked up one time. Since no conserved phenylalanine or tryptophan closes the CDR3, a read error is the likely cause. The DNA is left out, because the CDR3 cannot be placed on it with certainty; the CDR3 is given as TCRdb lists it. CDR3 in amino acids: CASSYSTGSYEQHI. The chain combines TRBV6-5 with TRBJ2-7. Inclusive of both ends, the CDR3 amounts to 14 amino acids. Per germline, CDR1 MNHEY and CDR2 SVGAGI.

This clonotype was recorded at least ten times. The rearrangement joins TRBV7-2 to TRBJ2-5; D uncertain. V was trimmed by 3 bases and J by 5 bases, leaving 4 bases between them. The germline V gene encodes CDR1 SGHTA and CDR2 FQGNSA. The CDR3 runs 11 residues. CDR3 residues: CASSLHETQYF. CDR3 coding DNA: TGTGCCAGCAGCTTGCACGAGACCCAGTACTTC.

V usage is TRBV19 and J usage is TRBJ1-1, with TRBD1 identical over 9 bases. V lost 9 bases and J lost 4; bases outside the gene matches: 6. CDR3 size: 13 residues. Germline V CDR1 and CDR2: LNHDA, SQIVND (reference sequence). The CDR3 DNA follows: TGTGCCAGCGGAGGGACAGGGAGCACTGAAGCTTTCTTT. Encoded protein: CASGGTGSTEAFF.

CDR3 nucleotides: TGTGCCAGCAGCAGCCGGACTAAGGGAGATCATGAGCAGTTCTTC. Translated: CASSSRTKGDHEQFF. The chain is built from TRBV5-4 and TRBJ2-1; a possible D gene is TRBD2 (6 bases). V was clipped by 4 bases and J by 8 bases, with 19 bases between them. This CDR3 contains 15 residues. CDR1 and CDR2 (germline): SGHNT, YYREEE (reference sequence).

This clonotype has at least ten counts. The gene calls are TRBV28 and TRBJ2-7, with D hard to call. This CDR3 has 11 residues. V lost 5 bases and J 3 bases, leaving 5 bases between the germline ends. Germline loops: CDR1 MDHEN, CDR2 SYDVKM. The DNA of the CDR3 is TGTGCCAGCAGTCCCGACTACGAGCAGTACTTC. This encodes CASSPDYEQYF. The whole variable domain, filled in from reference TRBV28 and TRBJ2-7, reads DVKVTQSSRYLVKRTGEKVFLECVQDMDHENMFWYRQDPGLGLRLIYFSYDVKMKEKGDIPEGYSVSREKKERFSLILESASTNQTSMYLCASSPDYEQYFGPGTRLTVT.

A word on this clonotype: Since a much larger clone is just one base distant, this may be a read error. Written as DNA, the CDR3 is TGTGCCAGCACCCGCAGGATCTCCTATGGCTACACCTTC. This sequence encodes CASTRRISYGYTF. V and J are TRBV27 and TRBJ1-2; D is unresolved. CDR1 and CDR2 (germline): MNHEY, SMNVEV (reference sequence). V lost 7 bases and J lost 4, with 13 bases in between. There are 13 residues in the CDR3.

This clonotype was detected only a few times. The rearrangement links TRBV20-1 to TRBJ2-5, with 7 bases that match TRBD2. The CDR3 consists of 14 residues. Trimming took 5 bases from V and 2 from J; bases not matched to a gene: 8. The V gene's germline CDR1 is DFQATT and CDR2 SNEGSKA (reference sequence). This CDR3 reads CSAYRASGQETQYF. The CDR3 bases are TGCAGTGCTTATCGGGCTAGCGGACAAGAGACCCAGTACTTC.

This clonotype was seen a few times. V is TRBV20-1 and J is TRBJ2-2; no clear D gene. Germline loops: CDR1 DFQATT, CDR2 SNEGSKA (reference sequence). The V gene lost 4 bases and the J gene lost 6 bases, with 9 bases spanning the gap. The CDR3 totals 12 residues. CDR3 loop: CSAMRSAGELFF. The CDR3 DNA sequence: TGCAGTGCTATGAGGTCCGCCGGGGAGCTGTTTTTT.

This clonotype has more than one count but fewer than ten. The chain couples TRBV7-8 to TRBJ2-7; 8 nucleotides agree with TRBD2. V shed 4 bases and J 1 base; nucleotides not matched to a gene: 3. The germline V gene encodes CDR1 SGHVS and CDR2 FQNEAQ. The CDR3 has 14 amino acids. CDR3 nucleotides: TGTGCCAGCAGCTCTAGCGGGTTTTCCTACGAGCAGTACTTC. Translated: CASSSSGFSYEQYF. Using reference TRBV7-8 and TRBJ2-7 for the parts outside the CDR3, the full variable domain is GAGVSQSPRYKVAKRGQDVALRCDPISGHVSLFWYQQALGQGPEFLTYFQNEAQLDKSGLPSDRFFAERPEGSVSTLKIQRTQQEDSAVYLCASSSSGFSYEQYFGPGTRLTVT.

Concerning this clonotype itself: A much more abundant neighbour one base away suggests this may be a read error. The chain employs TRBV28 and TRBJ2-5, with D maybe TRBD2 (5 bases). The CDR3 spans 18 residues. Germline-derived CDR1 and CDR2 are MDHEN and SYDVKM. V was pared by 6 bases and J by 0 bases, with 23 bases between. Here the CDR3 reads CASSWRVTRGINQETQYF. The DNA of the CDR3 is TGTGCCAGCAGCTGGCGGGTGACACGGGGAATAAACCAAGAGACCCAGTACTTC.

As regards this clonotype: This may arise from a read error, as a much more abundant clone is one base away. As the CDR3 is not closed by the conserved phenylalanine or tryptophan, this likely results from a read error. The J gene is TRBJ2-5, the V gene TRBV20-1; D may match TRBD1 or TRBD2 (6 bases each). There are 14 residues in the CDR3. Germline values: CDR1 DFQATT, CDR2 SNEGSKA (reference sequence). V dropped 7 bases and J dropped 4 bases, with 19 bases sitting between them. In DNA, the CDR3 is TGCAGTGTTGAGCGGACAAGGGGGGCAGAGACCCAGTACCTC. Its protein product is CSVERTRGAETQYL.

This clonotype showed up just once. A read error may account for a junction end that differs from germline. The chain has TRBV18 and TRBJ2-1, with 8 bases identical to TRBD2. The CDR3 covers 16 residues. Germline lookup yields CDR1 KGHSH and CDR2 LQKENI. The chain's CDR3 is CASSPLPGTSLNERFF. The CDR3 nucleotides are TGTGCCAGCTCACCACTCCCCGGGACTAGTCTTAATGAGCGGTTCTTC.

Concerning this clonotype itself: Compared with germline, one end of the junction differs, possibly owing to a read error. The chain recombines TRBV28 with TRBJ2-5; 11 bases line up with TRBD2. The CDR3 is made up of 15 amino acids. Germline loops: CDR1 MDHEN, CDR2 SYDVKM. CDR3 amino acids: CASSRPGLAEETQHF. The CDR3 coding sequence is TGTGCCAGCAGTCGCCCGGGACTAGCGGAAGAGACCCAGCACTTC.

This clonotype was seen once. This may arise from a read error, as a much more abundant clone is one base away. The genes are TRBV6-1 and TRBJ1-1; tentatively, D is TRBD1 (5 bases). Germline V lookup: CDR1 MNHNS, CDR2 SASEGT. The CDR3 has 11 amino acids. Trimming stripped 4 bases from V and 10 bases from J, with 10 bases between. The CDR3 region is CASSGGVRAFF. The DNA for the CDR3 is TGTGCCAGCAGTGGAGGGGTTCGAGCTTTCTTT.

Regarding this clonotype: Germline and junction disagree at one end, which may indicate a read error. This CDR3 is CASSASGQMGYEQHF. The CDR3 DNA reads as TGTGCCAGCAGCGCTAGTGGCCAGATGGGGTACGAGCAGCACTTC. V and J are TRBV5-4 and TRBJ2-7; D is undetermined. The CDR3 loop spans 15 amino acids. Germline V gene sequence: CDR1 SGHNT, CDR2 YYREEE (reference sequence).

This sequence joins TRBV7-2 and TRBJ2-3, with D possibly matching TRBD2 (5 bases). Trimming removed 1 base from V and 0 bases from J, with 11 bases in between. Per germline, CDR1 SGHTA and CDR2 FQGNSA. CDR3 length: 16 amino acids. Here the CDR3 reads CASSLVRGPSTDTQYF. CDR3 nucleotide sequence: TGTGCCAGCAGCTTAGTCCGCGGGCCTAGCACAGATACGCAGTATTTT.

A few counts support this clonotype. The chain couples TRBV7-2 to TRBJ2-7, with 10 positions matching TRBD2. CDR1 and CDR2 (germline): SGHTA, FQGNSA. J lost 0 bases, V lost 5 bases, and 7 bases had no gene match. The CDR3 is 16 residues long. The CDR3 coding sequence is TGTGCCAGCAGCAAGACTAGCGGGCCCCCCTCCTACGAGCAGTACTTC. This encodes CASSKTSGPPSYEQYF.

As regards this clonotype: A much larger clone differs from this one at a single base, so this may be a read error. This chain uses TRBV28 with TRBJ2-1, with a tentative D call TRBD1 (6 bases). V lost 7 bases and J lost 7, with 17 bases in between. CDR3 length equals 14 residues. Germline V gene lookup returns CDR1 MDHEN and CDR2 SYDVKM. CDR3 bases: TGTGCCAGCATGGACAGAATGGTTAGGAATGAGCAGTTCTTC. The encoded protein is CASMDRMVRNEQFF.

In its sample, this clonotype was seen a few times. The genes are TRBV20-1 and TRBJ1-1, with D possibly matching TRBD1 (5 bases). V was cut by 1 base and J by 6 bases, with 15 bases left in between. The CDR3 length is 14 residues. In germline, CDR1 is DFQATT, CDR2 SNEGSKA (reference sequence). The CDR3 coding sequence is TGCAGTGCTAGAGCCCCCTTGGGACGCGCTGAAGCTTTCTTT. Its translation: CSARAPLGRAEAFF.

In this sample, this clonotype turned up a few times. One end of the junction is discordant with germline, which a read error may explain. This chain connects TRBV24-1 to TRBJ1-2; 8 bases match TRBD1. Germline V gives CDR1 KGHDR, CDR2 SFDVKD. This CDR3 has 11 amino acids. CDR3 nucleotide sequence: TGTGCCACCAGTGATGGGGTCCAGGGGGCGTTC. Its translation is CATSDGVQGAF.